This T cell receptor (beta chain) was obtained from a study of T cell responses to AZD1222 COVID-19 vaccine (dated by TCRdb to 2020 to 2022). Some background on the complete study: A total of under 250 trial participants underwent TCR sequencing, of whom about 200 had received two doses of AZD1222 and around 26 had received two doses of the MenACWY control vaccine. Trial participants were enrolled by age into 18-55, 56-69 and 70-plus year subgroups, with around 150, 28 and 57 TCR-sequenced participants respectively. What the study reported, not specific to this receptor: After two AZD1222 doses, spike-specific TCR breadth and depth were significantly higher than at day 0 and than in MenACWY recipients. Conclusions about previously exposed vaccinees are limited because only 6 or 7 AZD1222 recipients were SARS-CoV-2 seropositive at baseline. Nearly half of unique spike-specific TCRs reportedly recognized epitopes outside regions mutated in the B.1.351 and B.1.1.7 variants. Participants were mostly white British, with more females than males. The authors suggested clonal diversity may have been underestimated. The vaccine-associated CD4 TCRs covered the entire spike protein, and the dominant responses fell in regions 160-218 and 743-854. The 56-69-year group was small, and its depth increase did not reach significance, likely because of low power. Because no day 14 peak-response samples were available, repertoires were characterized only after the peak T cell response.

The time point tag for this specimen amounts to: about 28 days (+/-7) after the second vaccine dose. AZD1222 recipients given second doses at about 4 weeks or at about 12 weeks were pooled, since spike-specific TCR depth and breadth were not found to differ between the two schedules. The vaccinee samples were drawn from two UK trials, COV001 and COV002, one of which was a single-blind randomized controlled phase 2/3 trial testing AZD1222 (ChAdOx1 nCoV-19) in healthy adults. For TCRbeta chain sequencing, PBMC samples from trial participants were taken at day 0 and at day 28 after the second dose. CDR1 and CDR2 are read off the germline V gene (reference sequence) as SEHNR and FQNEAQ. V drops 1 base and J drops 0 bases, leaving 19 bases in between. Reading from cysteine to phenylalanine, the CDR3 counts 18 amino acids. Only the CDR3 DNA stays, 54 bases, in frame from base 1. The CDR3 regions of human TCRbeta chains were analyzed by immunosequencing. The paper's processing steps were these. TCRs in the repertoires were compared against a reference library of SARS-CoV-2-specific TCRs that had been generated with the MIRA antigen-specificity platform. Breadth was defined as the fraction of unique TCRs that were SARS-CoV-2-associated, and depth was defined as the fraction of total T cells that were SARS-CoV-2-associated. Using the MIRA data, every spike-specific TCR was mapped to the spike region that the TCR reacted to and assigned to either a CD4 or a CD8 class. Log10-transformed breadth and depth values were compared by one-way ANOVA with Sidak's multiple comparisons tests. TCRdb carries this immuneACCESS record with in-frame sequences only. Its versions omit some clonotypes, under half of them owing to an unresolved V gene in the studies checked, with the rest unexplained. V, J and clone size were drawn from that table, and D and trimming were deduced from the DNA. Within this sample are 100,000 to 150,000 clones, with roughly 92% of them counted one time only. Roughly 1% of the sample belongs to the ten largest clones.

Note on this clone: Its antigen is currently not known. No much larger clone is present one base from it, and per-base qualities are unavailable.

Recombination joined TRBV7-9 with TRBJ2-7; tentative D gene TRBD2, with 7 bases matching. The TCR comes from an adult who received the AZD1222 COVID-19 vaccine. The specimen was peripheral blood, collected 28 days after the second AZD1222 dose. CDR3 region: CASSLVGGGPILSYEQYF. In nucleotides, the sequence is TGTGCCAGCAGCTTAGTAGGCGGGGGCCCCATCCTCTCCTACGAGCAGTACTTC.